Sequencing of this T cell receptor (beta chain) was carried out in a study of blood T cell repertoires in COVID-19. The study assigned cohorts using participant-reported clinical history. Two negative PCRs, clearance, or symptom resolution had been documented for recovered Cohort 3 donors. This clone was observed a single time. Authors' methods: Estimated nucleated cell counts came from reference gene primer amplification. Profiled with immunoSEQ multiplex PCR; TCRdb holds only in-frame clones, not every one. That table supplies the V and J calls and clone size; D and trimming were determined from the DNA. The sample yields 180,000 or so clones, roughly 87% seen once. V was clipped by 4 bases and J by 1 base; unmatched bases: 4. The CDR3 has 16 residues. The V gene's germline CDR1 is SGHRS and CDR2 YFSETQ.

This chain joins TRBV5-1 and TRBJ2-7; TRBD2 aligns across 14 bases. Sequencing was performed on PBMCs or T cells enriched from blood (not recorded which). This clonotype was obtained from a man aged 45-65 years who had recovered from COVID-19. CDR3 bases: TGCGCCAGCAGCCTGGGACTAGCGGGGGAGTCCTACGAGCAGTACTTC. As protein: CASSLGLAGESYEQYF.